A selection of T cell receptor beta chains follows, all from one sample in a study of blood T cell repertoires in COVID-19. Profiled with immunoSEQ multiplex PCR; TCRdb holds only in-frame clones, not every one. This sample carries nearly 200,000 clones, about 80% of them seen once, and the ten largest clones take less than 8.5%. Sequences were obtained from PBMCs or T cells enriched from blood (not recorded which). The receptors come from a man aged 35 to 55 who had recovered from COVID-19. Each CDR3 is given without its conserved first and last residue.

J: TRBJ1-3
V: TRBV3-1/TRBV3-2
CDR3: ASRQTGVAGNTIY

J: TRBJ2-7
V: TRBV19
CDR3: ASSPWDRPYEQY

J: TRBJ2-2
V: TRBV4-1
CDR3: ASSQDYGTANTGELF

J: TRBJ1-4
V: TRBV2
CDR3: ASSADRGIGEKLF

J: TRBJ1-1
V: TRBV7-2
CDR3: ASSQSRRGNTEAF

J: TRBJ2-1
V: TRBV2
CDR3: ASSEKWGVDEQF

J: TRBJ1-1
V: TRBV19
CDR3: ASSMVRDTEAF

J: TRBJ2-5
V: TRBV4-1
CDR3: ASSQVVLAGGSRETQY

J: TRBJ2-6
V: TRBV24-1
CDR3: ATSLNGAGAGANVLT

J: TRBJ2-1
V: TRBV5-1
CDR3: ASTSGQGGYNEQF

J: TRBJ1-4
V: TRBV2
CDR3: ASDSDRENEKLF

J: TRBJ1-2
V: TRBV11-2
CDR3: ASSSDRNYGYT

J: TRBJ1-1
V: TRBV11-2
CDR3: ASSLFRSGPDTEAF

J: TRBJ1-6
V: TRBV5-1
CDR3: ASSSGTQGSPLH

J: TRBJ1-2
V: TRBV6-6
CDR3: ASSLSRDYGYT

J: TRBJ2-5
V: TRBV29-1
CDR3: SGTGSWGTQY

J: TRBJ1-2
V: TRBV5-1
CDR3: ASSLSDRGLYGYT

J: TRBJ2-2
V: TRBV4-1
CDR3: ASSQAGQNTGELF

J: TRBJ2-7
V: TRBV3-1/TRBV3-2
CDR3: ASSQEGLGFAYEQY

J: TRBJ1-1
V: TRBV7-8
CDR3: ASSPRGGVAYTEAF

J: TRBJ2-7
V: TRBV5-6
CDR3: ASSLNRGLEQY

J: TRBJ2-1
V: TRBV5-1
CDR3: ASSLDSGGHNEQF

J: TRBJ2-5
V: TRBV5-6
CDR3: ASSGTGQETQY

J: TRBJ1-2
V: TRBV29-1
CDR3: SVEGGGYYGYT

J: TRBJ2-1
V: TRBV11-2
CDR3: ASSLTGSSYNEQF

J: TRBJ1-2
V: TRBV7-2
CDR3: ASSFSGLRGGYT

J: TRBJ2-1
V: TRBV5-8
CDR3: ASSLASSGGYNEQF

J: TRBJ1-4
V: TRBV27
CDR3: ASSSTGTLLSQKLF

J: TRBJ1-4
V: TRBV5-4
CDR3: ASSRTGTNEKLF

J: TRBJ2-3
V: TRBV3-1/TRBV3-2
CDR3: ASSQDVAGVGTDTQY

J: TRBJ1-1
V: TRBV6-4
CDR3: ASSAQGNTEAF

J: TRBJ1-5
V: TRBV6-5
CDR3: ASSPDRARQPQH

J: TRBJ2-1
V: TRBV7-9
CDR3: ASSSDSNQRDEQF

J: TRBJ1-2
V: TRBV30
CDR3: AWSPLGKGSYT

J: TRBJ2-5
V: TRBV3-1/TRBV3-2
CDR3: ASSPYWTSGGEQETQY

J: TRBJ2-5
V: TRBV6-5
CDR3: ASSDWTGHQETQY

J: TRBJ2-1
V: TRBV4-1
CDR3: ASSQRGPSPNNEQF

J: TRBJ2-2
V: TRBV10-2
CDR3: ASRSSTNTGELF

J: TRBJ1-1
V: TRBV19
CDR3: ASGQGSWVKGGTEAF

J: TRBJ1-6
V: TRBV7-9
CDR3: ASSLASQGSYSPLH

J: TRBJ1-1
V: TRBV19
CDR3: ASSINSLTEAF

J: TRBJ1-1
V: TRBV6-4
CDR3: AGSTRTEAF

J: TRBJ2-2
V: TRBV3-1/TRBV3-2
CDR3: ASRLDQNTGELF